This T cell receptor (beta chain) is drawn from a study of lung T cells in sarcoidosis with Löfgren's syndrome. About the research overall: Repertoire analyses centered on Löfgren's syndrome patients.

TCRdb fed the reads into MiXCR, producing one record per CDR3 protein. The sample contains 15,000 to 25,000 distinct CDR3 sequences, roughly 23% of which appear only once. Relative to its sample, this clonotype is medium-sized (0.01 to 0.1%). Trimming took 7 bases from V and 4 from J; bases not matched to a gene: 9. The CDR3 has 14 residues. The germline gives CDR1 MDHEN, CDR2 SYDVKM. The rearrangement uses TRBV28 and TRBJ2-5; 7 bases are shared with TRBD1. This TCR was sampled from a human donor with sarcoidosis (Löfgren's syndrome or another form), or a control subject (not recorded which). The sequenced material came from CD4+ T cells from bronchoalveolar lavage. The CDR3 reads CASNLDRVAETQYF. The CDR3, as DNA: TGTGCCAGCAATCTAGACAGGGTTGCAGAGACCCAGTACTTC.